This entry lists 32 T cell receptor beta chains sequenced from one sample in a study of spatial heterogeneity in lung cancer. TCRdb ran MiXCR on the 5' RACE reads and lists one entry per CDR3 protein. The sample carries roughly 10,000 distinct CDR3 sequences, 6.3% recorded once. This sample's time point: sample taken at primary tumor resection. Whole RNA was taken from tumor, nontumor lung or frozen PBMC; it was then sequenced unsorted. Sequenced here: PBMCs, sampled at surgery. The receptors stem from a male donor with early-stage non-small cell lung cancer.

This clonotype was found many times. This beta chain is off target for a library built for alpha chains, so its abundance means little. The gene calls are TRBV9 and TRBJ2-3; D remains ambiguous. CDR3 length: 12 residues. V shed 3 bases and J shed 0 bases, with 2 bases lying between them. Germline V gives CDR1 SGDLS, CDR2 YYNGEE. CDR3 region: CASSGSTDTQYF. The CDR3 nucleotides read TGTGCCAGCAGCGGAAGCACAGATACGCAGTATTTT.

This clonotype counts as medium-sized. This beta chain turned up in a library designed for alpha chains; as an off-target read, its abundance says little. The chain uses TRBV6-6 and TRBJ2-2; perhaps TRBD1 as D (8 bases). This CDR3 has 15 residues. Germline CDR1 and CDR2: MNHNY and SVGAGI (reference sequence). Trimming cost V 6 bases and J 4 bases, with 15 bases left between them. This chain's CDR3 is CASRAQGEGTGELFF. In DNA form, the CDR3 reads TGTGCCAGCAGAGCACAGGGGGAGGGCACCGGGGAGCTGTTTTTT.

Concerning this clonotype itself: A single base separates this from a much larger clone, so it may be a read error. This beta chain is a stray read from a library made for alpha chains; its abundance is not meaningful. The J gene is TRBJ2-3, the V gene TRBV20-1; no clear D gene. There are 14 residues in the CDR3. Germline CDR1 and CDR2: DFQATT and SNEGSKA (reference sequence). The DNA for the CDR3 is TGCAATGCTAGAGAACCGATCTCATCAGATACGCAGTATTTT. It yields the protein CNAREPISSDTQYF.

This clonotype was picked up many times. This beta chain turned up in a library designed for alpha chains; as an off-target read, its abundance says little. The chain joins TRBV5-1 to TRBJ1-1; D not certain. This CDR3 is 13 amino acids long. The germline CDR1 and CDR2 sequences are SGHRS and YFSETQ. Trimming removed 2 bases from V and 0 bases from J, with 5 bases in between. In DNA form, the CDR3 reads TGCGCCAGCAGCTTTGAGCTGAACACTGAAGCTTTCTTT. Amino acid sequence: CASSFELNTEAFF.

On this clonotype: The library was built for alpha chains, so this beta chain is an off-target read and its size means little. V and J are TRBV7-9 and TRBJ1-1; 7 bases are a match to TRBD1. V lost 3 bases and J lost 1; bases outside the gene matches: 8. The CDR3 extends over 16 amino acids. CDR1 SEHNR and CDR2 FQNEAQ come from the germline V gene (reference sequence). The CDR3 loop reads CASSFWTGPTNTEAFF. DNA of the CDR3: TGTGCCAGCAGCTTTTGGACAGGACCCACGAACACTGAAGCTTTCTTT. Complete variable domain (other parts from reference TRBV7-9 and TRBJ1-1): DTGVSQNPRHKITKRGQNVTFRCDPISEHNRLYWYRQTLGQGPEFLTYFQNEAQLEKSRLLSDRFSAERPKGSFSTLEIQRTEQGDSAMYLCASSFWTGPTNTEAFFGQGTRLTVV.

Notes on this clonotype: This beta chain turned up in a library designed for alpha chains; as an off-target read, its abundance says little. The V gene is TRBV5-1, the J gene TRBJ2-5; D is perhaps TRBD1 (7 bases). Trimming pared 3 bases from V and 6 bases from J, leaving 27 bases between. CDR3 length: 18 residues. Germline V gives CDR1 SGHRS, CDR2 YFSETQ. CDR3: CASSSRDSSGPTVKTQYF. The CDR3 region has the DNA TGCGCCAGCAGCTCCCGGGACAGCAGCGGGCCGACGGTCAAGACCCAGTACTTC.

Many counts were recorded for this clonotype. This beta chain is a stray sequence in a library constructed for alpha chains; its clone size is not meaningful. The CDR3 nucleotides are TGTGCCAGTAGTAGAGACGGTAATAGCAATCAGCCCCAGCATTTT. Protein: CASSRDGNSNQPQHF. The chain joins TRBV19 to TRBJ1-5; D unclear. Germline values: CDR1 LNHDA, CDR2 SQIVND (reference sequence). The CDR3 consists of 15 residues. V was trimmed by 4 bases and J by 0 bases, leaving 10 bases between them.

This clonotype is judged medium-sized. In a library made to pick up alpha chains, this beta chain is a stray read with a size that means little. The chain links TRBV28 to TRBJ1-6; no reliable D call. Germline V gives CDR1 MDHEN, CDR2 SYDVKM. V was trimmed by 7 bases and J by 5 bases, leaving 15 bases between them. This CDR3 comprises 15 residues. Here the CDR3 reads CASKGPAANNSPLHF. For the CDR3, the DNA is TGTGCCAGCAAAGGTCCCGCAGCGAATAATTCACCCCTCCACTTT.

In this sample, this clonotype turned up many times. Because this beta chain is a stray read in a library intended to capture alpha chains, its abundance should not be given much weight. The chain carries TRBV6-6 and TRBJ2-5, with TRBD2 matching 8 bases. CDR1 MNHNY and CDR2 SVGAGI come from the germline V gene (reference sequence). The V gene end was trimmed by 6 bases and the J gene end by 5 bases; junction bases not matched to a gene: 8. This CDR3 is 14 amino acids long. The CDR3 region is CASRRGSGDETQYF. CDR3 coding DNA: TGTGCCAGCAGGAGGGGTAGCGGGGATGAGACCCAGTACTTC.

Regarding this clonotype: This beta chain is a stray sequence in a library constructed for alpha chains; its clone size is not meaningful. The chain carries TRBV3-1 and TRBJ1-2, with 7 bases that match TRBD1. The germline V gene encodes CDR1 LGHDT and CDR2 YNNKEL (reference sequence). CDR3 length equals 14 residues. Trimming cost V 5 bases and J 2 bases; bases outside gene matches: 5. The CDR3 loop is CASSGRTGNYGYTF. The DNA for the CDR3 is TGTGCCAGCAGCGGCCGGACAGGCAACTATGGCTACACCTTC.

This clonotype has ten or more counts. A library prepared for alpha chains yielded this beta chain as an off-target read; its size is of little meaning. CDR3 protein: CASSSNGYTF. CDR3 nucleotides: TGTGCCAGCAGTTCAAATGGCTACACCTTC. This chain joins TRBV28 and TRBJ1-2; D gene uncertain. The germline V gene encodes CDR1 MDHEN and CDR2 SYDVKM. This CDR3 comprises 10 residues. V was trimmed by 4 bases and J by 6 bases, leaving 3 bases between them.

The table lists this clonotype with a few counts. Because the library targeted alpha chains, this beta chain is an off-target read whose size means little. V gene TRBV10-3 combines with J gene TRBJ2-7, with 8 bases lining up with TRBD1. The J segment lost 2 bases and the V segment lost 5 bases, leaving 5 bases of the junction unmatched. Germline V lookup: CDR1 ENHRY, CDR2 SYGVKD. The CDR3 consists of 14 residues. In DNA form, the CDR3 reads TGTGCCATCAGTAAGGACAGGGTGACCTACGAGCAGTACTTC. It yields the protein CAISKDRVTYEQYF.

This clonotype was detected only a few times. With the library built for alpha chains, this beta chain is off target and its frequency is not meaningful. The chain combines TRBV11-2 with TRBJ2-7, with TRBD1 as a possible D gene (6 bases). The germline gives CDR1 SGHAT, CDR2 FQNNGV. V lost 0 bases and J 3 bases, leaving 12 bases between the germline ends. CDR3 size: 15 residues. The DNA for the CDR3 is TGTGCCAGCAGCTTAGATATACAGGGCAGCTACGAGCAGTACTTC. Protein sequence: CASSLDIQGSYEQYF. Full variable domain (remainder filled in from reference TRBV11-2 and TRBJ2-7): EAGVAQSPRYKIIEKRQSVAFWCNPISGHATLYWYQQILGQGPKLLIQFQNNGVVDDSQLPKDRFSAERLKGVDSTLKIQPAKLEDSAVYLCASSLDIQGSYEQYFGPGTRLTVT.

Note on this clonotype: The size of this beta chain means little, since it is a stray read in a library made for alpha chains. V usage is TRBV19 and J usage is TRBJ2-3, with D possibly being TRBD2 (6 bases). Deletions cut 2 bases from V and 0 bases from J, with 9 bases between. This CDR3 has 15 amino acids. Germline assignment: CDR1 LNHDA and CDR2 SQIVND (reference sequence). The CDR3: CASSIKLASTDTQYF. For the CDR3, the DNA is TGTGCCAGTAGTATAAAACTAGCTAGCACAGATACGCAGTATTTT.

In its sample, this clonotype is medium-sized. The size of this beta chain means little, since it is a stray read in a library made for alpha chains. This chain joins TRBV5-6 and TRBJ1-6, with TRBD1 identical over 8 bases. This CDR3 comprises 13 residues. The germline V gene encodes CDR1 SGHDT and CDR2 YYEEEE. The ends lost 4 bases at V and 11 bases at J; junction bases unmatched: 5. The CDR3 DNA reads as TGTGCCAGCAGCGAAGACAGGGGTCCACCCCTCCACTTT. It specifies CASSEDRGPPLHF.

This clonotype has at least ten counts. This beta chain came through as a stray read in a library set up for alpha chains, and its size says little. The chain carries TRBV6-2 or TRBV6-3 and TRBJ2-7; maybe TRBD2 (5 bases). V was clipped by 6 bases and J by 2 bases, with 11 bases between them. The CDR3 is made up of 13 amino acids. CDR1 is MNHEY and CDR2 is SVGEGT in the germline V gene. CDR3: CASSLSGAYEQYF. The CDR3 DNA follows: TGTGCCAGCAGCCTCTCCGGGGCCTACGAGCAGTACTTC.

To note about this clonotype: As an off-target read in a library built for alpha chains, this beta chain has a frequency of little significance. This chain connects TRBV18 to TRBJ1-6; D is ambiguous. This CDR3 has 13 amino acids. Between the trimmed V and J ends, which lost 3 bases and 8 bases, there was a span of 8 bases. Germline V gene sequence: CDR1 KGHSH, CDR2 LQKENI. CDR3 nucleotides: TGTGCCAGCTCACCCCAGCCGGATTCACCCCTCCACTTT. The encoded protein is CASSPQPDSPLHF.

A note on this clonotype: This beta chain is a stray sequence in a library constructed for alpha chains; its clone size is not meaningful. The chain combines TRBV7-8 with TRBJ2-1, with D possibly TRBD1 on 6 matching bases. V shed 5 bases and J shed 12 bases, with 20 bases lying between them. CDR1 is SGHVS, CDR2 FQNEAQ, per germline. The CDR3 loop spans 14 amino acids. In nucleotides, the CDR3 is TGTGCCAGCAGCCTGAGGGGGACGAACAAAGGGCAGTTCTTC. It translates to CASSLRGTNKGQFF. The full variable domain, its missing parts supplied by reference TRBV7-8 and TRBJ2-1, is GAGVSQSPRYKVAKRGQDVALRCDPISGHVSLFWYQQALGQGPEFLTYFQNEAQLDKSGLPSDRFFAERPEGSVSTLKIQRTQQEDSAVYLCASSLRGTNKGQFFGPGTRLTVL.

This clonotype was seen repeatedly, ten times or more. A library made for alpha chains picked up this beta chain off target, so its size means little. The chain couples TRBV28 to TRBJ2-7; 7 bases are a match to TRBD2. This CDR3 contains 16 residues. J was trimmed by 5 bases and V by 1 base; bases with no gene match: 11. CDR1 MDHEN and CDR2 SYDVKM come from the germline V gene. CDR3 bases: TGTGCCAGCAGTTTATCCCCAGCGGGATGGATCAACGAGCAGTACTTC. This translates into CASSLSPAGWINEQYF.

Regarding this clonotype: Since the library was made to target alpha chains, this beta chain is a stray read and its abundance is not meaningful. CDR3 sequence (DNA): TGTGCCAGCAGCCACTCGGACAGGGTCAATCAGCCCCAGCATTTT. Translated: CASSHSDRVNQPQHF. The rearrangement joins TRBV7-9 to TRBJ1-5, with 8 bases lining up with TRBD1. The V gene's germline CDR1 is SEHNR and CDR2 FQNEAQ (reference sequence). V trimming: 5 bases; J trimming: 3 bases; junction bases outside the gene matches: 6. The CDR3 length is 15 residues.

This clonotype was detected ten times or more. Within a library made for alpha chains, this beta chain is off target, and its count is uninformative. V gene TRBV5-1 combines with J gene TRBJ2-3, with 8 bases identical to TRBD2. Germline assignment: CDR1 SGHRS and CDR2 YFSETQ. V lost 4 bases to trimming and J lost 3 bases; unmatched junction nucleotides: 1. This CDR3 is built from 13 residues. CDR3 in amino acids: CASSTSGTDTQYF. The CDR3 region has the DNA TGCGCCAGCAGCACTAGCGGAACAGATACGCAGTATTTT. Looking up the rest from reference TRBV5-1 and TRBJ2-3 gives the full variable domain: KAGVTQTPRYLIKTRGQQVTLSCSPISGHRSVSWYQQTPGQGLQFLFEYFSETQRNKGNFPGRFSGRQFSNSRSEMNVSTLELGDSALYLCASSTSGTDTQYFGPGTRLTVL.

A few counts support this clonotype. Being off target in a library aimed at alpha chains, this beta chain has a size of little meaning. CDR3 nucleotides: TGTGCCAGCAGCCCCAGCGGGATCAAGTGGGGCATTCAGTACTTC. Its protein product is CASSPSGIKWGIQYF. J is TRBJ2-4 and V is TRBV7-2; 7 bases map to TRBD2. Germline V gene data show CDR1 as SGHTA and CDR2 as FQGNSA. This CDR3 has 15 residues. The ends lost 5 bases at V and 9 bases at J; junction bases unmatched: 13.

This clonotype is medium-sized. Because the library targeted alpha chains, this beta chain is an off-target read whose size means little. CDR3 sequence reads: CASSEYGRYSGANVLTF. DNA of the CDR3: TGTGCCAGCAGTGAATACGGCAGGTACTCTGGGGCCAACGTCCTGACTTTC. The chain carries TRBV2 and TRBJ2-6; D unresolved. This CDR3 comprises 17 residues. V lost 2 bases and J 0 bases, leaving 11 bases between the germline ends. Germline CDR1 is SNHLY and CDR2 is FYNNEI.

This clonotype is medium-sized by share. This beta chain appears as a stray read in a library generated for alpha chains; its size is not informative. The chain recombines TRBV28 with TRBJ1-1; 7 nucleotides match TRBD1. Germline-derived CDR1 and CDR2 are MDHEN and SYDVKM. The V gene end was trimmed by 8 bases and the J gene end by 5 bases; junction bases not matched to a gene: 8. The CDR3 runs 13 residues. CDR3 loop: CASDTGAGTEAFF. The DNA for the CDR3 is TGTGCCAGCGACACAGGGGCTGGTACTGAAGCTTTCTTT.

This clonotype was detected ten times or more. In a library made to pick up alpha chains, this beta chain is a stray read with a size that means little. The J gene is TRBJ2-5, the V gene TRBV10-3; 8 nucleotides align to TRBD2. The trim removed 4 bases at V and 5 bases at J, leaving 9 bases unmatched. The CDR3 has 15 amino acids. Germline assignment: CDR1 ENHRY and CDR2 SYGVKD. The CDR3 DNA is TGTGCCATCAGTGGAAGTAATAGCGGGGTTGAGACCCAGTACTTC. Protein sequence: CAISGSNSGVETQYF.

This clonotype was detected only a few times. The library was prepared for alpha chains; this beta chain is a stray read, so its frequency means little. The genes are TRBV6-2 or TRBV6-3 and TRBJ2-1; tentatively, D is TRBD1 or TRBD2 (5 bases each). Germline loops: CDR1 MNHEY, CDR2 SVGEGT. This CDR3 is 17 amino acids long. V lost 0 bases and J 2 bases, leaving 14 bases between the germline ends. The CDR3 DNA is TGTGCCAGCAGTTACTCGTCCGGGACCGTCCCCTACAATGAGCAGTTCTTC. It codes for CASSYSSGTVPYNEQFF.

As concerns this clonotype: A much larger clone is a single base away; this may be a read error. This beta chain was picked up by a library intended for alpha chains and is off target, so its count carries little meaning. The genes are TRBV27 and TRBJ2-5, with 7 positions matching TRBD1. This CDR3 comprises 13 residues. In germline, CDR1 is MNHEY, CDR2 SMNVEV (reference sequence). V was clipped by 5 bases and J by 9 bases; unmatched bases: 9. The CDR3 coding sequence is TGTGCCAGCAGTCCCGTGGGACAGACGGCCCAGTACTTC. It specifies CASSPVGQTAQYF.

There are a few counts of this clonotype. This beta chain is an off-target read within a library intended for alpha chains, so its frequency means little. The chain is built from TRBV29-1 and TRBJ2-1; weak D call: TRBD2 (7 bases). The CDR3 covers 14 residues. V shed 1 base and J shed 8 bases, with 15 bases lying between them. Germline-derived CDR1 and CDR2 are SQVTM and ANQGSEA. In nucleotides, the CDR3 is TGCAGCGTTGAAGGGTACGGGGGGCAGGATGAGCAGTTCTTC. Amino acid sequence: CSVEGYGGQDEQFF.

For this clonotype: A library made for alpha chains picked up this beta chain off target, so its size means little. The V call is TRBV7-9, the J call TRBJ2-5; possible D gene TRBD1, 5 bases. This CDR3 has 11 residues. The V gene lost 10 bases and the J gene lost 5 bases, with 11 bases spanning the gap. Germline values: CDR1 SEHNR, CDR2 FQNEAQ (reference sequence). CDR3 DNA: TGTGCCACCTCAGGGCGGGAGACCCAGTACTTC. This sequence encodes CATSGRETQYF.

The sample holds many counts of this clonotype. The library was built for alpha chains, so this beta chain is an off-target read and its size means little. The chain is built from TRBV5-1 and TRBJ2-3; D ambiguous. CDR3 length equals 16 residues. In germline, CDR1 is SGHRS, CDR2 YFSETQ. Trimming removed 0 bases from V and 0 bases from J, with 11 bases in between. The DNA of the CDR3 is TGCGCCAGCAGCTTGGCTGGCTCCTCTAGCACAGATACGCAGTATTTT. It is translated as CASSLAGSSSTDTQYF.

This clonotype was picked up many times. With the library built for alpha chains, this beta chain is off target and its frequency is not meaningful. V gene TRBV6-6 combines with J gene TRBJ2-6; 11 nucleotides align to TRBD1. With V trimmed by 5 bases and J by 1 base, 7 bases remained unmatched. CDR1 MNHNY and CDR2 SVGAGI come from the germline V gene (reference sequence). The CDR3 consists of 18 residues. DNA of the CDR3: TGTGCCAGCAGTAACCGGGACAGGGGGTTATCTGGGGCCAACGTCCTGACTTTC. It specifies CASSNRDRGLSGANVLTF.

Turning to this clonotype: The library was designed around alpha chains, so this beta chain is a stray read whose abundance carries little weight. The CDR3 DNA reads TGTGCCACCGACAGGGATCGGGCCGAGCAGTACTTC. It specifies CATDRDRAEQYF. The chain recombines TRBV28 with TRBJ2-7, with 7 bases lining up with TRBD1. From germline, CDR1 is MDHEN and CDR2 SYDVKM. J was trimmed by 6 bases and V by 10 bases; bases with no gene match: 9. The CDR3 has 12 residues.